This T cell receptor (beta chain) was captured by sequencing in a study of beta chain features in type 1 diabetes listed by TCRdb under 2018. Notes on the research overall: Patients and healthy donors did not differ in mean age, gender distribution, total cell number or subset yield. A total of roughly 100,000,000 sorted cells were examined across all samples, and the number of cells per subset was strongly correlated with RNA yield. The study compared the TCRB repertoires of sorted circulating CD4+ T cell subsets in recently diagnosed type 1 diabetes patients with those in matched healthy donors. Regulatory and stem cell-like memory subsets were isolated from only 8 patients and about eight healthy donors, whereas naive and central memory subsets came from all 30 or so donors. General study outcomes and caveats: Patients with type 1 diabetes made fewer insertions and deleted more nucleotides at VDJ recombination sites, implying thymic rearrangement abnormalities. HLA sub-analyses involved small numbers of individuals, so any influence of HLA type on TCRB rearrangement remained unresolved. PCR might favor shorter templates, but patient and control samples were amplified and corrected together, so any skew would affect both groups equally. Because cDNA was sequenced instead of genomic DNA, highly expressing activated cells could be over-represented, though the groups showed no difference in activation or CD3 levels. Type 1 diabetes patients showed a moderate but significant shortening of TCRB CDR3 length in all four CD4+ subsets. Naive, central memory and regulatory TCRB repertoires appeared to be more alike among patients than among healthy donors.

The sample holds a few counts of this clone. The clone's antigen remains unknown. No qualities accompany the bases; no much larger clone lies one base away. From each donor, a single peripheral blood sample of roughly 0.11 L on average was drawn into heparinised tubes. Using a panel that included CD45RO, CCR7, CD25, CD127, CD95 and CD27, naive, central memory, regulatory and stem cell-like memory CD4+ T cells were sorted on a BD FACSAria II. Purity was above 98% for every sorted population. PBMCs were isolated right away by Lymphoprep density gradient centrifugation and were stained directly, without culture. So that batch effects would be minimized, each experiment stained and sorted samples in pairs, pairing one healthy donor with one patient. The entire amount of isolated RNA was reverse transcribed using the High Capacity cDNA Reverse Transcription Kit, so the sequenced TCRB transcripts were expressed ones. Deep immunoSEQ sequencing was applied to naive, central memory and regulatory T cell samples, giving an average of around 4 million total reads per sample. Sorted cells were lysed in RLT buffer, and RNA was extracted using DNase-treated RNeasy Micro or Mini kits according to cell number. To prevent cross-contamination, each cell subset was processed individually, whereas patient and healthy donor samples were processed jointly. Using the immunoSEQ multiplex PCR, TCRB sequences were amplified from cDNA into 87-bp fragments spanning the CDR3 region. Sequencing of the amplicons was done on the Illumina HiSeq platform. Processing in the source paper ran as follows. PCR bias was computationally corrected using synthetic template baselines, reads within Hamming distance 2 were collapsed, and singletons that could not be merged were discarded. By aligning reads against IMGT, V, D and J genes, CDR3 length, and insertions or deletions at six rearrangement sites were assigned. Clonotype counts were normalized to sorted cell number within each subset before computing true diversity and Gini coefficients with the tcR R package. The overlap coefficient, calculated on TCRB nucleotide sequences, was used to quantify repertoire sharing. The clones in this table, taken by TCRdb from immuneACCESS, are in-frame only. Not every clone is retained; where verified, under half of the shortfall comes from an unresolved V gene, and the cause of the rest is unknown. For V, J and clone size, that table is used; D and trimming come from the DNA. The sample table holds about 180,000 clones, of which 10% to 15% were seen once. The ten largest make up less than 0.7% of the sample.

This receptor was obtained from a woman between 18 and 29 years old in good health. Sequenced: central memory CD4+ T cells from blood.

The DNA sequence follows: TGTGCCAGCAGTGACAGGGGGTTTGCAGCTTTCTTT. It specifies CASSDRGFAAFF. The chain employs TRBV25-1 and TRBJ1-1, and TRBD1 matches 7 of the central bases. V ends up 3 bases short and J 10 bases short, with an unmatched junction base count of 5. From the germline V gene, CDR1 is MGHDK and CDR2 is SYGVNS. The CDR3 goes from the cysteine to the phenylalanine over 12 residues. Just the 36-base CDR3 DNA is kept, in frame starting at base 1.